The rows below give T cell receptor beta chains drawn from one sample of a study of blood T cell repertoires in COVID-19. The data were produced by immunoSEQ multiplex PCR, yet TCRdb's version contains in-frame clones alone and is incomplete. The sample lists about 81,000 clones; 82% were seen once. Sequencing was done on a sample of peripheral blood. The receptors come from a human donor in a cohort sampled during active COVID-19. Both conserved end residues are part of each CDR3. D genes are given only for firm matches. Expanded clones get a size class; other rows say once, few or many, or leave the size out.

d_gene,abundance,v_gene,j_gene,CDR3aa,CDR3nt
.,.,TRBV7-2,TRBJ1-3,CASSLVIGAGNTIYF,TGTGCCAGCAGCTTAGTTATAGGGGCTGGAAACACCATATATTTT
.,.,TRBV6-1,TRBJ2-6,CASSELGAGANVLTF,TGTGCCAGCAGTGAATTGGGAGCTGGGGCCAACGTCCTGACTTTC
TRBD1,.,TRBV9,TRBJ1-1,CASSAGRRQGSPFGEAFF,TGTGCCAGCAGCGCCGGGCGTCGACAGGGGTCCCCGTTTGGTGAAGCTTTCTTT
TRBD1,.,TRBV29-1,TRBJ1-2,CSADRGVAGYTF,TGCAGCGCCGACAGGGGAGTCGCGGGCTACACCTTC
.,.,TRBV5-6,TRBJ1-3,CASSLRGNTIYF,TGTGCCAGCAGCCTGCGGGGAAACACCATATATTTT
.,.,TRBV19,TRBJ2-5,CASSIRETQYF,TGTGCCAGTAGTATTCGGGAGACCCAGTACTTC
.,.,TRBV7-2,TRBJ1-2,CASSLVATAYGYTF,TGTGCCAGCAGCTTAGTAGCCACGGCCTATGGCTACACCTTC
.,once,TRBV6-4,TRBJ1-1,CASSDSTVSASTEAFF,TGTGCCAGCAGTGACTCGACAGTTTCTGCGTCCACTGAAGCTTTCTTT
.,few,TRBV3-1/TRBV3-2,TRBJ2-7,CASSQEWQYEQYF,TGTGCCAGCAGCCAAGAGTGGCAATACGAGCAGTACTTC
TRBD2,few,TRBV3-1/TRBV3-2,TRBJ2-7,CASSQAISGTPPYEQYF,TGTGCCAGCAGCCAAGCTATTAGCGGGACTCCCCCCTACGAGCAGTACTTC
TRBD1,.,TRBV6-5,TRBJ1-4,CASRGTGREKLFF,TGTGCCAGCAGGGGGACAGGGAGGGAAAAACTGTTTTTT
.,.,TRBV4-3,TRBJ1-5,CASSQDLAGNQPQHF,TGCGCCAGCAGCCAAGATCTGGCAGGCAATCAGCCCCAGCATTTT
TRBD1,once,TRBV18,TRBJ2-1,CASSPRAEGRGREQFF,TGTGCCAGCTCACCCCGTGCCGAGGGCAGGGGGCGCGAGCAGTTCTTC
.,once,TRBV7-9,TRBJ2-3,CASSPAPRVSTDTQYF,TGTGCCAGCAGCCCCGCGCCGAGGGTAAGCACAGATACGCAGTATTTT
.,.,TRBV15,TRBJ1-6,CATSRDLSPLHF,TGTGCCACCAGCAGAGATCTTTCACCCCTCCACTTT
.,few,TRBV3-1/TRBV3-2,TRBJ2-7,CASRNQAIPYEQYF,TGTGCCAGCAGAAATCAAGCTATTCCCTACGAGCAGTACTTC
TRBD2,.,TRBV27,TRBJ2-7,CASTRKRGYEQYF,TGTGCCAGCACCAGGAAGCGGGGTTACGAGCAGTACTTC
TRBD1,.,TRBV5-1,TRBJ2-7,CASSSYNDRAGEQYF,TGCGCCAGCAGCTCTTACAATGACAGGGCTGGTGAGCAGTACTTC